A single sample gave rise to the 26 T cell receptor beta chains below, sequenced in a study of T cell changes during pregnancy in multiple sclerosis. This table comes from immunoSEQ multiplex PCR, and its TCRdb copy is limited to in-frame clones, with some not included. The data show some 87,000 clones, about 96% seen once. This sample comprised peripheral blood, obtained in the second trimester of pregnancy. Receptors originate from a female donor with multiple sclerosis, enrolled in a pregnancy study.

J is TRBJ2-1 and V is TRBV5-1, with 9 bases aligning to TRBD2. From germline, CDR1 is SGHRS and CDR2 YFSETQ. CDR3 length: 14 residues. With 4 bases clipped from V and 8 bases from J, the junction kept 7 bases outside the gene matches. The CDR3 nucleotides read TGCGCCAGCAGCCCGGGACTAGCTTTCGATGAGCAGTTCTTC. Protein product: CASSPGLAFDEQFF.

The V and J genes are TRBV29-1 and TRBJ2-1, with 8 bases matching TRBD2. Trimming cost V 3 bases and J 4 bases; bases outside gene matches: 11. The germline CDR1 and CDR2 sequences are SQVTM and ANQGSEA. This CDR3 is built from 16 residues. Here the CDR3 reads CSVDGIAGSTYNEQFF. The CDR3 DNA sequence: TGCAGCGTTGACGGAATAGCGGGATCTACATACAATGAGCAGTTCTTC.

The chain has TRBV7-6 and TRBJ2-1, with TRBD2 identical over 7 bases. Germline CDR1 is SGHVS and CDR2 is FNYEAQ. Trimming took 5 bases from V and 8 from J; bases not matched to a gene: 15. The CDR3 contains 16 residues. In nucleotides, the CDR3 is TGTGCCAGCAGCCCCCGATTGGTAGCGGGTAGGGATGAGCAGTTCTTC. Translating gives CASSPRLVAGRDEQFF. The variable domain in full, completed from reference TRBV7-6 and TRBJ2-1, reads GAGVSQSPRYKVTKRGQDVALRCDPISGHVSLYWYRQALGQGPEFLTYFNYEAQQDKSGLPNDRFSAERPEGSISTLTIQRTEQRDSAMYRCASSPRLVAGRDEQFFGPGTRLTVL.

This clone was seen only once. J is TRBJ2-7 and V is TRBV15, with a weak D call TRBD1 (5 bases). With 0 bases removed from V and 6 bases from J, the gap between germline ends came to 15 bases. Germline V lookup: CDR1 LNHNV, CDR2 YYDKDF (reference sequence). The CDR3 length is 15 residues. The CDR3, as DNA: TGTGCCACCAGCAGAGAATCGGCAGGGCTGGGCGAGCAGTACTTC. As protein: CATSRESAGLGEQYF. Supplemented by reference TRBV15 and TRBJ2-7, the full variable domain reads DAMVIQNPRYQVTQFGKPVTLSCSQTLNHNVMYWYQQKSSQAPKLLFHYYDKDFNNEADTPDNFQSRRPNTSFCFLDIRSPGLGDTAMYLCATSRESAGLGEQYFGPGTRLTVT.

The V call is TRBV6-1, the J call TRBJ2-1, with 7 positions matching TRBD2. CDR1 and CDR2 from the germline V gene are MNHNS and SASEGT. J was trimmed by 11 bases and V by 3 bases; bases with no gene match: 10. The CDR3 consists of 14 residues. The DNA of the CDR3 is TGTGCCAGCAGTGAGACGCTCGCGGGAGAAAAGCAGTTCTTC. This translates into CASSETLAGEKQFF.

The V and J genes are TRBV2 and TRBJ2-4, with TRBD2 identical over 9 bases. The CDR3 runs to 16 residues. The junction had 7 bases not matched to a gene; V was cut back by 2 bases and J by 5 bases. CDR1 is SNHLY and CDR2 is FYNNEI in the germline V gene. DNA of the CDR3: TGTGCCAGCAGTGAATGGGCGGGGGGGGACCAAAACATTCAGTACTTC. Translated: CASSEWAGGDQNIQYF. The complete variable domain, with remaining parts taken from reference TRBV2 and TRBJ2-4, reads EPEVTQTPSHQVTQMGQEVILRCVPISNHLYFYWYRQILGQKVEFLVSFYNNEISEKSEIFDDQFSVERPDGSNFTLKIRSTKLEDSAMYFCASSEWAGGDQNIQYFGAGTRLSVL.

The V and J genes are TRBV6-4 and TRBJ2-1; TRBD2 aligns across 11 bases. Per germline, CDR1 MRHNA and CDR2 SNTAGT. With V trimmed by 6 bases and J by 4 bases, 5 bases remained unmatched. CDR3 size: 15 residues. The CDR3 region is CASRALAGGYNEQFF. In DNA, the CDR3 is TGTGCCAGCAGAGCGCTAGCGGGAGGATACAATGAGCAGTTCTTC.

This chain uses TRBV10-2 with TRBJ2-7, with 7 bases aligning to TRBD2. Germline CDR1 WSHSY, CDR2 SAAADI. Germline trimming cut 0 bases from V and 6 bases from J; bases unmatched to any gene: 2. The CDR3 is 13 residues long. CDR3 nucleotide sequence: TGCGCCAGCAGTGAGTCGGGAGGGCGCGAGCAGTACTTC. Translating gives CASSESGGREQYF.

The sample holds one count of this clone. The chain joins TRBV11-2 to TRBJ2-3; 7 bases match TRBD2. This CDR3 is built from 15 residues. Germline-derived CDR1 and CDR2 are SGHAT and FQNNGV. J gave up 5 bases and V 1 base, and 6 bases lay outside the gene matches. The CDR3 region has the DNA TGTGCCAGCAGCTTAGGCGGCGGGAGAAAAGATACGCAGTATTTT. Its protein is CASSLGGGRKDTQYF.

V is TRBV5-8 and J is TRBJ1-2; no clear D gene. The CDR3 has 14 amino acids. CDR1 and CDR2 (germline): SGHTS, YDEGEE. V was shortened by 4 bases and J by 4 bases, with 14 bases between the two germline ends. This chain's CDR3 is CASSPILTIYGYTF. CDR3 nucleotides: TGTGCCAGCAGCCCTATACTGACTATCTATGGCTACACCTTC.

J is TRBJ2-7 and V is TRBV19, with a tentative D call TRBD2 (5 bases). This CDR3 contains 15 residues. Per the germline V gene, CDR1 is LNHDA and CDR2 is SQIVND (reference sequence). Trimming took off 2 bases at V and 0 bases at J, with 11 bases between the two ends. The DNA for the CDR3 is TGTGCCAGTAGTATAAACGGGATTAGCTCCTACGAGCAGTACTTC. It yields the protein CASSINGISSYEQYF.

The chain combines TRBV13 with TRBJ2-3, with D unclear. Germline V gene lookup returns CDR1 PRHDT and CDR2 FYEKMQ (reference sequence). Trimming shortened V by 5 bases and J by 2 bases, and 17 bases separated the two germline ends. CDR3 size: 16 residues. Here the CDR3 reads CASSAPRGINTDTQYF. In nucleotides, the CDR3 is TGTGCCAGCAGCGCCCCGCGAGGCATCAACACAGATACGCAGTATTTT.

The CDR3 spells CASSSWTGSYNEQFF. Here the CDR3 DNA reads TGTGCCAGCAGCTCATGGACAGGGTCCTACAATGAGCAGTTCTTC. The chain combines TRBV5-4 with TRBJ2-1; 8 bases are shared with TRBD1. The length of the CDR3 is 15 residues. Unmatched junction bases numbered 3, after V lost 3 bases and J lost 1 base. Germline lookup yields CDR1 SGHNT and CDR2 YYREEE (reference sequence).

J is TRBJ2-3 and V is TRBV12-5; D possibly corresponds to TRBD1 (7 bases). Between the trimmed V and J ends, which lost 0 bases and 4 bases, there was a span of 20 bases. The CDR3 runs 18 residues. CDR1 is LGHNT and CDR2 is FRNRAP in the germline V gene. CDR3 sequence: CASGLVIGGGDWADTQYF. The DNA for the CDR3 is TGTGCTAGTGGTTTGGTGATTGGAGGGGGCGACTGGGCAGATACGCAGTATTTT.

The CDR3 spells CASSARWETQYF. The CDR3, as DNA: TGTGCCAGTAGTGCGCGTTGGGAGACCCAGTACTTC. The chain couples TRBV19 to TRBJ2-5; D gene ambiguous. Trimming cost V 5 bases and J 5 bases, with 9 bases left between them. CDR3 length equals 12 residues. Germline loops: CDR1 LNHDA, CDR2 SQIVND (reference sequence).

V is TRBV19 and J is TRBJ1-5; maybe TRBD1 (6 bases). With 5 bases removed from V and 7 bases from J, the gap between germline ends came to 12 bases. The CDR3 is 13 amino acids. Germline V lookup: CDR1 LNHDA, CDR2 SQIVND (reference sequence). The CDR3 bases are TGTGCCAGTAGTTACAGGGTTGGACAGCCCCAGCATTTT. Translated, it gives CASSYRVGQPQHF.

The gene calls are TRBV7-8 and TRBJ1-5; D call uncertain. In germline, CDR1 is SGHVS, CDR2 FQNEAQ. V lost 1 base and J 0 bases, leaving 10 bases between the germline ends. This CDR3 region has 16 residues. For the CDR3, the DNA is TGTGCCAGCAGCTTAGGACAATCCTATAGCAATCAGCCCCAGCATTTT. It is translated as CASSLGQSYSNQPQHF. The full variable domain, with the rest looked up from reference TRBV7-8 and TRBJ1-5, is GAGVSQSPRYKVAKRGQDVALRCDPISGHVSLFWYQQALGQGPEFLTYFQNEAQLDKSGLPSDRFFAERPEGSVSTLKIQRTQQEDSAVYLCASSLGQSYSNQPQHFGDGTRLSIL.

This sequence joins TRBV5-5 and TRBJ1-3; TRBD1 agrees at 11 bases. Germline CDR1 and CDR2: SGHKS and YYEKEE (reference sequence). The CDR3 is 17 residues long. V gave up 0 bases and J gave up 2 bases; unmatched junction bases: 4. The DNA of the CDR3 is TGTGCCAGCAGCTTGGTAGGACAGGGGGCTACTGGAAACACCATATATTTT. Protein product: CASSLVGQGATGNTIYF.

This chain links TRBV6-5 with TRBJ1-1, with TRBD1 matching over 11 bases. With V trimmed by 2 bases and J by 11 bases, 10 bases remained unmatched. Per the germline V gene, CDR1 is MNHEY and CDR2 is SVGAGI. The CDR3 is 15 residues long. The CDR3 loop is CASSYPGTGGNGAFF. The CDR3 nucleotides are TGTGCCAGCAGTTACCCGGGGACAGGGGGGAATGGGGCTTTCTTT.

This clone showed up just once. The chain couples TRBV29-1 to TRBJ1-2, with 8 bases fitting TRBD1. This CDR3 has 15 residues. The J segment lost 2 bases and the V segment lost 7 bases, leaving 12 bases of the junction unmatched. CDR1 is SQVTM and CDR2 is ANQGSEA in the germline V gene. In nucleotides, the CDR3 is TGCAGCGCCAGGGACAGGTCCCCAAAGAACTATGGCTACACCTTC. It codes for CSARDRSPKNYGYTF. The whole variable domain, filled in from reference TRBV29-1 and TRBJ1-2, reads SAVISQKPSRDICQRGTSLTIQCQVDSQVTMMFWYRQQPGQSLTLIATANQGSEATYESGFVIDKFPISRPNLTFSTLTVSNMSPEDSSIYLCSARDRSPKNYGYTFGSGTRLTVV.

The chain employs TRBV20-1 and TRBJ2-5, with TRBD1 matching 7 bases. V lost 1 base to trimming and J lost 7 bases; unmatched junction nucleotides: 0. This CDR3 is built from 11 residues. Germline CDR1 and CDR2: DFQATT and SNEGSKA (reference sequence). This chain's CDR3 is CSARGQGTQYF. The CDR3 nucleotides are TGCAGTGCTAGAGGACAGGGGACCCAGTACTTC.

The rearrangement links TRBV4-3 to TRBJ2-1; 7 nucleotides align to TRBD2. From germline, CDR1 is LGHNA and CDR2 YSLEER. V was pared by 3 bases and J by 7 bases, with 15 bases of the junction left unmatched. This CDR3 has 17 residues. CDR3 in amino acids: CASSHRLGWAGENEQFF. In DNA, the CDR3 is TGCGCCAGCAGCCACAGGCTAGGGTGGGCGGGAGAGAATGAGCAGTTCTTC.

This chain joins TRBV5-1 and TRBJ1-3, with D hard to call. CDR3 size: 14 residues. CDR1 and CDR2 (germline): SGHRS, YFSETQ. Deletions cut 6 bases from V and 0 bases from J, with 10 bases between. This CDR3 reads CASTSGSSGNTIYF. For the CDR3, the DNA is TGCGCCAGCACCTCCGGGAGCTCTGGAAACACCATATATTTT.

The gene calls are TRBV9 and TRBJ2-7, with 12 bases aligning to TRBD2. This CDR3 has 18 residues. CDR1 and CDR2 (germline): SGDLS, YYNGEE. Unmatched junction bases numbered 14, after V lost 3 bases and J lost 4 bases. As DNA, the CDR3 is TGTGCCAGCAGCGCAGACTGGAGACTAGCGGGAGAAGGGTACGAGCAGTACTTC. It specifies CASSADWRLAGEGYEQYF.

The chain recombines TRBV7-8 with TRBJ1-1; no definite D call. The V gene's germline CDR1 is SGHVS and CDR2 FQNEAQ. Trimming stripped 2 bases from V and 6 bases from J, with 7 bases between. The CDR3 loop spans 12 amino acids. The CDR3 DNA reads as TGTGCCAGCAGCTTACAGAGGCCTGAAGCTTTCTTT. This codes for CASSLQRPEAFF.

V is TRBV29-1 and J is TRBJ2-5; TRBD1 is a possible D gene (6 bases). Trimming removed 4 bases from V and 4 bases from J, with 16 bases in between. This CDR3 is built from 14 residues. Looked up from germline, CDR1 is SQVTM and CDR2 is ANQGSEA. CDR3 in amino acids: CSVVGRGFGETQYF. DNA of the CDR3: TGCAGCGTTGTCGGCAGGGGATTTGGAGAGACCCAGTACTTC.